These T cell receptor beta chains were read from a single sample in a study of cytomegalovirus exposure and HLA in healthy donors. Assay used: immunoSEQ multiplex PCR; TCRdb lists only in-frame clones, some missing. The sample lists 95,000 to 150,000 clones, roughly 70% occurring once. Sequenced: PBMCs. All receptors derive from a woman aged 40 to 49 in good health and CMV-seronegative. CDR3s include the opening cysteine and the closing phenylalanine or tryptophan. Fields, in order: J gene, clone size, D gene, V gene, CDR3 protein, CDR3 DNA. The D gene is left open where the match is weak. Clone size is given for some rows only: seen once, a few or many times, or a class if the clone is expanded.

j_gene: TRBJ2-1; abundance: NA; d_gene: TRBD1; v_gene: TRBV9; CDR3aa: CASTGAGGYNEQFF; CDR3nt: TGTGCCAGCACCGGAGCAGGGGGCTACAATGAGCAGTTCTTC
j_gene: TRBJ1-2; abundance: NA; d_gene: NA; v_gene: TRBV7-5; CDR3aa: CARSLATSGRSGYTF; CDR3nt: TGTGCCAGAAGCTTAGCTACCTCCGGTCGGAGTGGCTACACCTTC
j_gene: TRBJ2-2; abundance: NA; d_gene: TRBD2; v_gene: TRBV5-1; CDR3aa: CASSLSPLAGETGELFF; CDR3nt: TGCGCCAGCAGCTTGTCTCCCCTAGCGGGGGAAACCGGGGAGCTGTTTTTT
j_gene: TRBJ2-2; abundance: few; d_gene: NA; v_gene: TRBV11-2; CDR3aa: CASTKTGTGELFF; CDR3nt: TGTGCCAGTACGAAGACAGGCACCGGGGAGCTGTTTTTT
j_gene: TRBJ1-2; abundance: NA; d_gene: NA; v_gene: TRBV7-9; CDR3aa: CASSRGPSGTTNYGYTF; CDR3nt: TGTGCCAGCAGCCGAGGGCCGTCTGGGACAACTAACTATGGCTACACCTTC
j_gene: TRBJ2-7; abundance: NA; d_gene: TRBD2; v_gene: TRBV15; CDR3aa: CATSRGTSGSYEQYF; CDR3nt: TGTGCCACCAGCAGGGGGACTAGCGGGAGTTACGAGCAGTACTTC
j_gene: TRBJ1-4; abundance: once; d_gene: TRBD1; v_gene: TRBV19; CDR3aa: CASSHRQGGEKLFF; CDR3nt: TGTGCCAGTAGTCACAGGCAGGGGGGTGAAAAACTGTTTTTT
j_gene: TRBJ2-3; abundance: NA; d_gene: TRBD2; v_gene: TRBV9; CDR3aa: CASSVGLAGARTDTQYF; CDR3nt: TGTGCCAGCAGCGTAGGCCTAGCGGGGGCCCGCACAGATACGCAGTATTTT
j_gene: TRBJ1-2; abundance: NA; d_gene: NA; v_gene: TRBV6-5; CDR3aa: CASSYWDNRNYGYTF; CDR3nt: TGTGCCAGCAGTTACTGGGACAATAGAAACTATGGCTACACCTTC
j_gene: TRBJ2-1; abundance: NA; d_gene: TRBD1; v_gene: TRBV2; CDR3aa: CASSSGTGVDFSYNEQFF; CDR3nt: TGTGCCAGCAGTTCTGGGACAGGGGTCGACTTCTCCTACAATGAGCAGTTCTTC
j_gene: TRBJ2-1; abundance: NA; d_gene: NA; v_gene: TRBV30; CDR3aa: CAWEEGGAYNEQFF; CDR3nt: TGTGCCTGGGAGGAGGGGGGGGCCTACAATGAGCAGTTCTTC
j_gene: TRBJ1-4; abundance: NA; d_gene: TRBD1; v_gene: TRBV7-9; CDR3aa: CASSSTGIHEKLFF; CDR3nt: TGTGCCAGCAGCTCGACAGGGATTCATGAAAAACTGTTTTTT
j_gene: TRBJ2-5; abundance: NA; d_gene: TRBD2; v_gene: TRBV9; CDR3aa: CASSPARLAGVGEETQYF; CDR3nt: TGTGCCAGCAGCCCGGCTCGACTAGCGGGGGTAGGAGAAGAGACCCAGTACTTC
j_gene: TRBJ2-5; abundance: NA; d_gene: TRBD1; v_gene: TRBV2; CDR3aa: CASSRQGRGQETQYF; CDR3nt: TGTGCCAGCAGTAGACAGGGCAGGGGACAAGAGACCCAGTACTTC
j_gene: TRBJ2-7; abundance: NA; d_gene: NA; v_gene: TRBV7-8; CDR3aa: CASSFQGPYEQYF; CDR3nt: TGTGCCAGCAGCTTTCAGGGGCCCTACGAGCAGTACTTC
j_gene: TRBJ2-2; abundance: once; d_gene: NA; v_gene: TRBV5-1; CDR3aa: CASSLVASDTGELFF; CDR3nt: TGCGCCAGCAGCTTGGTGGCTAGCGACACCGGGGAGCTGTTTTTT
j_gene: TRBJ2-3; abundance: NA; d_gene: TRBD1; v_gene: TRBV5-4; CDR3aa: CASSTGTGTAHGYF; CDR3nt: TGTGCCAGCAGTACCGGGACAGGGACGGCCCACGGGTATTTT
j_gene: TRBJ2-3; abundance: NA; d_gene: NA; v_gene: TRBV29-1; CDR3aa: CSVLSGSTDTQYF; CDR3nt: TGCAGCGTTTTAAGCGGAAGCACAGATACGCAGTATTTT
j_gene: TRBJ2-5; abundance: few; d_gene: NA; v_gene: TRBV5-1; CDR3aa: CASSISGATQETQYF; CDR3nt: TGCGCCAGCAGCATTTCAGGGGCTACCCAAGAGACCCAGTACTTC
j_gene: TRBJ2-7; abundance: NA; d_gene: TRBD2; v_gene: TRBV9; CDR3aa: CASSAGGASSVEQYF; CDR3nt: TGTGCCAGCAGCGCGGGGGGGGCTAGCTCAGTCGAGCAGTACTTC
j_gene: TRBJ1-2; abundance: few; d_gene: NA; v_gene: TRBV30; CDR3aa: CAWSQGNYGYTF; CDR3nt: TGTGCCTGGAGTCAGGGTAACTATGGCTACACCTTC
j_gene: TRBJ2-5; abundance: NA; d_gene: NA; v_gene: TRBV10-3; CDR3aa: CAISAVGLETQYF; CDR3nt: TGTGCCATCAGTGCGGTTGGTCTAGAGACCCAGTACTTC
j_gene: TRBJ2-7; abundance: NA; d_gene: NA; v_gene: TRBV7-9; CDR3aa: CASSFPAEKTYEQYF; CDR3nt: TGTGCCAGCAGCTTTCCAGCGGAGAAAACCTACGAGCAGTACTTC
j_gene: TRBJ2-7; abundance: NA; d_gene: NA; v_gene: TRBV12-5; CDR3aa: CASGLTSTATTSYEQYF; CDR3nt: TGTGCTAGTGGTTTGACCTCGACAGCCACCACCTCCTACGAGCAGTACTTC
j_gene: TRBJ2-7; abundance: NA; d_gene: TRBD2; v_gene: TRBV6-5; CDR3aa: CASSYWREGLGYEQYF; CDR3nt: TGTGCCAGCAGTTACTGGCGGGAGGGCCTCGGATACGAGCAGTACTTC
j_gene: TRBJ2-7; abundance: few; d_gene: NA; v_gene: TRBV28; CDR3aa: CASSLTGGSNEQYF; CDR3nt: TGTGCCAGCAGTTTAACTGGGGGGAGTAACGAGCAGTACTTC
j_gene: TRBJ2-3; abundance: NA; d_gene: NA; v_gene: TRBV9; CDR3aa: CASSGLRDTQYF; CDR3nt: TGTGCCAGCAGCGGTTTGAGAGATACGCAGTATTTT
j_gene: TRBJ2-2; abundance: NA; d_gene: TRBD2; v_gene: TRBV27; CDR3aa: CASRLGLAGTGELFF; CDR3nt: TGTGCCAGCAGACTCGGACTAGCGGGGACCGGGGAGCTGTTTTTT
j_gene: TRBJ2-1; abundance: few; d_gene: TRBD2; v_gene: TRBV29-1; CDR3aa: CSGGGDLYNEQFF; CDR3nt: TGCAGCGGGGGGGGTGATCTCTACAATGAGCAGTTCTTC
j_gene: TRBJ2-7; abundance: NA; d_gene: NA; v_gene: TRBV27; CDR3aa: CASSRNQNYEQYF; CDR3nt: TGTGCCAGCAGTCGCAACCAGAACTACGAGCAGTACTTC
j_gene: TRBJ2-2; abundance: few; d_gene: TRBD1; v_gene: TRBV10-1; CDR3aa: CASHGTAETGELFF; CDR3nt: TGCGCCAGTCACGGGACAGCGGAAACCGGGGAGCTGTTTTTT
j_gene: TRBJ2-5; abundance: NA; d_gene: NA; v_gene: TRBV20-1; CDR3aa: CSAQQETQYF; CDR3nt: TGCAGTGCTCAGCAAGAGACCCAGTACTTC
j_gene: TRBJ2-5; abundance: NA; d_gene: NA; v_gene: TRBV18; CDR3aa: CASSLGVAAQETQYF; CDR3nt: TGTGCCAGCTCACTAGGGGTCGCAGCCCAAGAGACCCAGTACTTC
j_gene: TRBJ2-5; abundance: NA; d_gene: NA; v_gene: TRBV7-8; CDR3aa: CASSRLQGSGETQYF; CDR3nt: TGTGCCAGCAGTAGATTGCAGGGGAGTGGGGAGACCCAGTACTTC
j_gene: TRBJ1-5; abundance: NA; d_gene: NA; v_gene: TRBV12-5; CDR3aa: CASGPGGAGSVQPQHF; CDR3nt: TGTGCTAGTGGTCCCGGTGGGGCAGGGTCGGTCCAGCCCCAGCATTTT
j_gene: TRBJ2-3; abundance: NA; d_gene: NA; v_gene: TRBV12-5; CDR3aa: CASGLGAGGTDTQYF; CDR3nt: TGTGCTAGTGGTTTAGGGGCAGGAGGCACAGATACGCAGTATTTT
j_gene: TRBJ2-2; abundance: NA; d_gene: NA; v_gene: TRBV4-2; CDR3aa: CASSQVLGRSSNTGELFF; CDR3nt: TGTGCCAGCAGCCAAGTTTTGGGGCGCAGCTCGAACACCGGGGAGCTGTTTTTT
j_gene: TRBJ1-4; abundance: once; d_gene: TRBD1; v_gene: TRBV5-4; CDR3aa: CASSSGGLREKLFF; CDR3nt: TGTGCCAGCAGCTCAGGGGGTCTGCGAGAAAAACTGTTTTTT
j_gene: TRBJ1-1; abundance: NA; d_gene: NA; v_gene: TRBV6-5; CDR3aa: CASSYQEGSTEAFF; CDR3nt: TGTGCCAGCAGTTACCAGGAGGGTTCGACTGAAGCTTTCTTT
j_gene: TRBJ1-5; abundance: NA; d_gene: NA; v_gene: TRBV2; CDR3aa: CASSEARGDSNQPQHF; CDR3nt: TGTGCCAGCAGTGAAGCGCGAGGAGATAGCAATCAGCCCCAGCATTTT
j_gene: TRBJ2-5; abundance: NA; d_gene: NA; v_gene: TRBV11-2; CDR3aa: CASSLLRDVETQYF; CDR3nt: TGTGCCAGCAGCTTACTGCGGGACGTAGAGACCCAGTACTTC
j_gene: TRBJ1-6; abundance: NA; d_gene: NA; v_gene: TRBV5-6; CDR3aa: CASSLTGSSYNSPLHF; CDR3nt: TGTGCCAGCAGCTTAACAGGGAGCTCCTATAATTCACCCCTCCACTTT
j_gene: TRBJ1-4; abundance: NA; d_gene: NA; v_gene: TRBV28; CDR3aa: CASSSAGVGNEKLFF; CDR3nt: TGTGCCAGCAGTTCCGCAGGGGTTGGTAATGAAAAACTGTTTTTT
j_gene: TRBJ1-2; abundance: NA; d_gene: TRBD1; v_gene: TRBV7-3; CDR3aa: CASSSHRGQGDGYTF; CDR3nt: TGTGCCAGCAGCTCACACAGGGGACAAGGAGATGGCTACACCTTC
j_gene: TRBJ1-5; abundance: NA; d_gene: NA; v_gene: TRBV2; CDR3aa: CASKLGDQPQHF; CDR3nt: TGTGCCAGCAAATTGGGCGATCAGCCCCAGCATTTT
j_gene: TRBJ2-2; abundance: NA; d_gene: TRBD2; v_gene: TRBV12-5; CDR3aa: CASGFQPGTRGTGELFF; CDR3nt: TGTGCTAGTGGTTTTCAACCCGGGACTAGGGGAACCGGGGAGCTGTTTTTT
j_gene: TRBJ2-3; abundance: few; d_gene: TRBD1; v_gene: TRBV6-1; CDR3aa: CASSEQGTGADTQYF; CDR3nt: TGTGCCAGCAGTGAACAGGGGACAGGCGCAGATACGCAGTATTTT
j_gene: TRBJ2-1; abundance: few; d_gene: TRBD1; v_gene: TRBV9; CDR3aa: CASSPWTGENEQFF; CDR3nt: TGTGCCAGCAGCCCTTGGACAGGGGAAAATGAGCAGTTCTTC
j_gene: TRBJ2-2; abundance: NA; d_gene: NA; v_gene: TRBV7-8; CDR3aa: CASSISRGYTGELFF; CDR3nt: TGTGCCAGCAGCATTTCTAGAGGGTACACCGGGGAGCTGTTTTTT
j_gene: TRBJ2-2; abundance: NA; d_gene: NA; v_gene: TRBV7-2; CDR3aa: CASSLQGFTNTGELFF; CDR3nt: TGTGCCAGCAGCCTACAGGGTTTCACGAACACCGGGGAGCTGTTTTTT
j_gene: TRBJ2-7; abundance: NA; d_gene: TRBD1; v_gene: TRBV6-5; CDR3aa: CASSRTGIHEQYF; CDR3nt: TGTGCCAGCAGTCGGACAGGGATCCACGAGCAGTACTTC
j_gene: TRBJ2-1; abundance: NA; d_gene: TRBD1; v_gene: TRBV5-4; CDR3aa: CASSHRQGAVYNEQFF; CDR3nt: TGTGCCAGCAGCCACAGACAGGGGGCTGTCTACAATGAGCAGTTCTTC
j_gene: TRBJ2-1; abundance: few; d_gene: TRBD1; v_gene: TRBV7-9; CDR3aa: CASSLEGTEPYNEQFF; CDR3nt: TGTGCCAGCAGCTTAGAAGGGACAGAACCCTACAATGAGCAGTTCTTC
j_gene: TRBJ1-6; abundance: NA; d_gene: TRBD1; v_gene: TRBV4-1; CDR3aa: CASSRTGPYNSPLHF; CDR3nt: TGCGCCAGCAGCCGGACAGGGCCCTATAATTCACCCCTCCACTTT
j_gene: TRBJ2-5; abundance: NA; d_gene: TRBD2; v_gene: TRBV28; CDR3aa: CASTRAGGVSGETQYF; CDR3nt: TGTGCCAGCACGAGGGCCGGGGGGGTCTCGGGAGAGACCCAGTACTTC
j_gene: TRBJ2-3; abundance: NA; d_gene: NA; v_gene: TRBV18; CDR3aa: CASSPSTEAQDTQYF; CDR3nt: TGTGCCAGCTCACCATCGACTGAAGCACAAGATACGCAGTATTTT
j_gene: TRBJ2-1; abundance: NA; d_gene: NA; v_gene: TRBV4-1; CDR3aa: CASSQVGARTYNEQFF; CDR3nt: TGCGCCAGCAGCCAAGTAGGGGCCAGAACCTACAATGAGCAGTTCTTC